Listed below are T cell receptor beta chains from one sample, sequenced in a study of T cells in Graves' hyperthyroidism and ophthalmopathy. TCRdb re-called the multiplex PCR reads with MiXCR, one entry per CDR3 protein. The repertoire holds 700,000 or so distinct CDR3 sequences, with about 16% as singletons. What was sequenced was blood. All receptors derive from a man aged 18 to 29 with Graves' hyperthyroidism. Each CDR3 is given with its conserved first and last residue. The order of the fields is clone size, V gene, J gene, D gene, CDR3 DNA, CDR3 protein. The D gene is left open where the match is weak. Size values are once, few and many counts, or a class for expanded clones, and some rows have none.

many	TRBV5-1	TRBJ2-2	TRBD1	TGCGCCAGCAGGTGGGACAGTTCGCGAGGCACCGGGGAGCTGTTTTTT	CASRWDSSRGTGELFF
NA	TRBV29-1	TRBJ2-1	NA	TGCAGCGTTGAAGATCCGGGTCCCAAGTTCTTC	CSVEDPGPKFF
NA	TRBV6-5	TRBJ2-7	NA	TGTGCCAGCAGTTTGGGGGGCGGTCATAAGGAGCAGTACTTC	CASSLGGGHKEQYF
many	TRBV7-8	TRBJ2-1	TRBD2	TGTGCCAGCAGCCTGGGGCGGGAGCTGGATGAGCAGTTCTTC	CASSLGRELDEQFF
once	TRBV19	TRBJ1-4	NA	TGTGCCAGTAGTATCCAGGGGCCAGCTAATGAAAAACTGTTTTTT	CASSIQGPANEKLFF
few	TRBV4-1	TRBJ2-1	NA	TGCGCCAGCAGCCAAACGGCGCCCCCTGAGCAGTTCTTC	CASSQTAPPEQFF
NA	TRBV10-2	TRBJ2-3	NA	TGCGCCAGCAGTGAGTCTGATAGCTTTAGCACAGATACGCAGTATTTT	CASSESDSFSTDTQYF
NA	TRBV9	TRBJ2-7	TRBD1	TGTGCCAGCAGCGTAGGGGACAGGGCAAGCGAGCAGTACTTC	CASSVGDRASEQYF
NA	TRBV3-1	TRBJ1-2	NA	TGTGCCAGCAGCCGGAACGGTAACTATGGCTACACCTTC	CASSRNGNYGYTF
many	TRBV6-2/TRBV6-3	TRBJ2-7	NA	TGTGCCAGCAGTTTTTTTGAGGGTGACTACGAGCAGTACTTC	CASSFFEGDYEQYF
many	TRBV28	TRBJ1-1	NA	TGTGCCTCGTGGTCCCTTATGAACACTGAAGCTTTCTTT	CASWSLMNTEAFF
many	TRBV27	TRBJ1-5	TRBD1	TGTGCCAGCAGTAAGACAGGGTTCAATCAGCCCCAGCATTTT	CASSKTGFNQPQHF
few	TRBV24-1	TRBJ2-1	NA	TGTGCCACCAGTAGGAATACGGGCGTCCACAATGAGCAGTTCTTC	CATSRNTGVHNEQFF
NA	TRBV5-5	TRBJ2-1	NA	TGTGCCAGCAGCTTGGTGCAGGTAGGCAATGAGCAGTTCTTC	CASSLVQVGNEQFF
few	TRBV30	TRBJ1-6	NA	TGTGCCTTGGAGAGCGATAATTCACCCCTCCACTTT	CALESDNSPLHF
many	TRBV7-9	TRBJ1-1	NA	TGTGCCAGCAGCTTAGACGGCAGGGTCACTGAAGCTTTCTTT	CASSLDGRVTEAFF
NA	TRBV30	TRBJ1-1	NA	TGTGCCTGGAGTGGAAAGACAAGCATGAACACTGAAGCTTTCTTT	CAWSGKTSMNTEAFF
NA	TRBV12-3/TRBV12-4	TRBJ1-2	NA	TGTGCCAGCAGTTTAATGGGGAGCTACACCTTC	CASSLMGSYTF
few	TRBV28	TRBJ2-7	TRBD2	TGTGCCAGCACTCCCCGATTAGCGGGAGGGCCGTCGAACGAGCAGTACTTC	CASTPRLAGGPSNEQYF
NA	TRBV10-2	TRBJ1-4	NA	TGCGCCAGCATGCGGGGGGAGAATGAAAAACTGTTTTTT	CASMRGENEKLFF
few	TRBV27	TRBJ2-7	NA	TGTGCCAGCAGTCGGGCAGGGACCTACGAGCAGTACTTC	CASSRAGTYEQYF
NA	TRBV27	TRBJ2-1	NA	TGTGCCAGCAGTTTGCGCAGGGACTATGAGCAGTTCTTC	CASSLRRDYEQFF
NA	TRBV10-3	TRBJ1-5	NA	TGTGCCATCAGTGAGACCAACTTGGACGGGGAGAATCAGCCCCAGCATTTT	CAISETNLDGENQPQHF
NA	TRBV6-5	TRBJ2-3	NA	TGTGCCAGCAGTTACTCCTTAGCGGAGACAGATACGCAGTATTTT	CASSYSLAETDTQYF
many	TRBV20-1	TRBJ2-2	TRBD1	TGCAGTGCTAGATCCTCGACAGGGAGCACCGGGGAGCTGTTTTTT	CSARSSTGSTGELFF
many	TRBV28	TRBJ2-1	TRBD2	TGTGCCAGCAGGGAGGGACTAGCGGGTTACAATGAGCAGTTCTTC	CASREGLAGYNEQFF
few	TRBV5-1	TRBJ1-2	TRBD1	TGCGCCAGCAGCTTCACAGGGGTTGGCTACACCTTC	CASSFTGVGYTF
few	TRBV6-1	TRBJ2-7	TRBD2	TGTGCCAGCATCCTAGCGGGAGGGTACTACGAGCAGTACTTC	CASILAGGYYEQYF
many	TRBV6-2/TRBV6-3	TRBJ1-1	NA	TGTGCCAGCAGTTACTCGAAGGGCAGGGTGAACACTGAAGCTTTCTTT	CASSYSKGRVNTEAFF
many	TRBV7-9	TRBJ2-1	TRBD2	TGTGCCAGCAGCTTAGGGGCTAGCGGGGACAATGAGCAGTTCTTC	CASSLGASGDNEQFF
few	TRBV20-1	TRBJ1-2	NA	TGCAGTGCTAGACCCAATCCCGGACAGTCAGTAGCTGGCTACACCTTC	CSARPNPGQSVAGYTF
many	TRBV2	TRBJ2-3	TRBD1	TGTGCCAGCAGTGAAGCCGTAGGGGGCGCAGATACGCAGTATTTT	CASSEAVGGADTQYF
NA	TRBV12-3/TRBV12-4	TRBJ2-1	TRBD2	TGTGCCAGCAGTTCTAGCGGGAGTTTCAGGAATGAGCAGTTCTTC	CASSSSGSFRNEQFF
NA	TRBV12-3/TRBV12-4	TRBJ1-1	NA	TGTGCCAGCAATGAACAGGGATCCACTGAAGCTTTCTTT	CASNEQGSTEAFF
NA	TRBV20-1	TRBJ1-5	TRBD1	TGCAGTGCTAGAGACCCACAGGGGATTTCACTATTTAGCAATCAGCCCCAGCATTTT	CSARDPQGISLFSNQPQHF
NA	TRBV30	TRBJ2-1	NA	TGTGCCTGGAGTGCGGGGTTAGGGAACGGTGAGCAGTTCTTC	CAWSAGLGNGEQFF
many	TRBV28	TRBJ2-1	NA	TGTGCCAGCAGGAACGGATACAATGAGCAGTTCTTC	CASRNGYNEQFF
many	TRBV28	TRBJ2-1	TRBD2	TGTGCCAGCAGTACCTTATTACTAGCGGAGGGAAGCTCCTACAATGAGCAGTTCTTC	CASSTLLLAEGSSYNEQFF
few	TRBV24-1	TRBJ2-2	TRBD1	TGTGCCACCAAACAGGGGGCGCCCACCGGGGAGCTGTTTTTT	CATKQGAPTGELFF